This is a list of T cell receptor beta chains from one sample in a study of blood T cell repertoires in COVID-19. The protocol was immunoSEQ multiplex PCR, while the TCRdb copy is restricted to in-frame clones and leaves out a portion. The repertoire includes nearly 350,000 clones, 80% to 90% of them detected once, and around 3% sits in the top ten. The material sequenced was peripheral blood. The source of these receptors is a man aged 25 to 40 with active or convalescent COVID-19. Each CDR3 is given with its conserved first and last residue. The order of the fields is V gene, CDR3 length, CDR3 protein.

TRBV24-1	13	CATSDFDFHTQYF
TRBV15	15	CATSPPYTGAYGYTF
TRBV11-3	14	CASSLQGGIEGYTF
TRBV6-6	15	CASSYTKQGTDTQYF
TRBV11-3	12	CASSLADYGYTF
TRBV10-3	14	CAISEGTDGVEQYF
TRBV30	14	CAWSGTGTGNTIYF
TRBV11-2	15	CASSTDRGTYNEQFF
TRBV4-2	15	CASSQDLGQGYEQYF
TRBV12-5	17	CASGLVLGAPAGNEQFF
TRBV6-4	11	CANRGGSPLHF
TRBV10-3	20	CAIRATPGLAGGGSYNEQFF
TRBV29-1	10	CSVSYNEQFF
TRBV30	13	CAWGWAVSTEAFF
TRBV19	15	CASSPVSGGAGEQFF
TRBV28	16	CASTPFQDMSNQPQHF
TRBV12-5	12	CASGAGSGRAFF
TRBV7-9	12	CASRTGTPEAFF
TRBV14	12	CASSRTGQGWFF
TRBV18	14	CASSPRASNEKLFF
TRBV3-1/TRBV3-2	13	CASSQGGLEKLFF
TRBV4-2	20	CASSQPGTGGLVGDTGELFF
TRBV9	17	CASSGTPGTRGNYGYTF
TRBV9	15	CASSDSSGSYNEQFF
TRBV2	17	CASSWPVAAGSNQPQHF
TRBV4-1	16	CASSQDPLAAYNEQFF
TRBV10-3	14	CAITQAGSTDTQYF
TRBV4-2	15	CASSRRASGPNEQYF
TRBV18	15	CASSPRQGAGEKLFF
TRBV7-8	18	CASSLRRTWDTSSYEQYF
TRBV19	14	CASSNGYPYNEQFF
TRBV9	14	CASSVDSRNTEAFF
TRBV29-1	13	CSVAREGNQPQHF
TRBV18	13	CASSPSDGNTIYF
TRBV29-1	14	CSVDGTGNTGELFF
TRBV28	13	CASSLRSADTQYF
TRBV7-2	17	CASTIISGTSSTDTQYF
TRBV3-1/TRBV3-2	16	CASSQVSSSRTGELFF
TRBV15	12	CATSSLRDRQFF
TRBV3-1/TRBV3-2	20	CASSQESPWWGPKTNYGYTF
TRBV9	14	CASSVGDSPYGYTF
TRBV28	15	CASSTLAEGQETQYF
TRBV7-2	15	CASSLARQRNYGYTF
TRBV19	12	CASSTQDRAAFF
TRBV28	16	CASRGRIAGGYLEQYF
TRBV5-4	15	CASTQRGGNTGELFF
TRBV28	14	CASSLPLLSYEQYF
TRBV28	13	CASINYRGYEQYF
TRBV9	13	CASSVDGYQPQHF
TRBV6-6	14	CASQDASGNTEAFF
TRBV28	16	CASSLIGQAPNQPQHF
TRBV15	14	CATSRDNRPYEQYF